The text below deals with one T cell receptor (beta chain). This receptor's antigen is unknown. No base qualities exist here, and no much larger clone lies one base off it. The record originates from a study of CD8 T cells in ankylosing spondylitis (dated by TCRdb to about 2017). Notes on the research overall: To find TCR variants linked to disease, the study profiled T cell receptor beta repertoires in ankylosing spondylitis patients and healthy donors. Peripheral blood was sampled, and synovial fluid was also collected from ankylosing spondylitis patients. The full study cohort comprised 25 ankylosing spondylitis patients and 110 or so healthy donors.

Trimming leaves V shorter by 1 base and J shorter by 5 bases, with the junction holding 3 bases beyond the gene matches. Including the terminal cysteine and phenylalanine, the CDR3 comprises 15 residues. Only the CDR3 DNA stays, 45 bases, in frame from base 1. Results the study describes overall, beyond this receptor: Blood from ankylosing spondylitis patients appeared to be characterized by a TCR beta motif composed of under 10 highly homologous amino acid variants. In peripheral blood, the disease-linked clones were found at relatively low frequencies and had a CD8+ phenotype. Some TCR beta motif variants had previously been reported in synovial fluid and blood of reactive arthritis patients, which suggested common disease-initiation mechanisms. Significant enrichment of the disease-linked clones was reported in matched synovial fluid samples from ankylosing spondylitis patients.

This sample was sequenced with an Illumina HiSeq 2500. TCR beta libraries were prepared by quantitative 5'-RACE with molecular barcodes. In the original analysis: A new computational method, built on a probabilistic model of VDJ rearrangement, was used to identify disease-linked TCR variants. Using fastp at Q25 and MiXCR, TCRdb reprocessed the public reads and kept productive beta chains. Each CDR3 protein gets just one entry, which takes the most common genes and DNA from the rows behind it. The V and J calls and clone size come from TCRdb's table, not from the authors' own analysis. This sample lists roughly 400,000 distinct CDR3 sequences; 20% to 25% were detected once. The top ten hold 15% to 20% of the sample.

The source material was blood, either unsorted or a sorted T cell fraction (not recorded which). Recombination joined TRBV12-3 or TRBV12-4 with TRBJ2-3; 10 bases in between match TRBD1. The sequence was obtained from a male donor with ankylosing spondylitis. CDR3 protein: CASSLGQGAGDTQYF. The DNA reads TGTGCCAGCAGTTTAGGACAGGGGGCCGGAGATACGCAGTATTTT.